This T cell receptor beta chain is drawn from a study of cytomegalovirus exposure and HLA in healthy donors. In its sample, this clone was seen a few times. PCR employed 60 Vbeta and 13 Jbeta primers. Clones were sequenced by immunoSEQ multiplex PCR, and TCRdb holds only the in-frame ones, with some missing. There are under 95,000 clones in the sample; around 80% occur only once, and around 5% lies in the top ten. The V gene lost 7 bases and the J gene lost 11 bases, with 23 bases spanning the gap. This CDR3 has 14 amino acids. CDR1 MNHEY and CDR2 SVGAGI come from the germline V gene. The TCR was taken from a man aged 25 to 40 in good health and CMV-seropositive. This chain joins TRBV6-5 and TRBJ2-5, with no clear D. Sequences were obtained from PBMCs. The CDR3 nucleotides read TGTGCCAGCAAATGGCGGCAAACTTCTTCGACGCAGTACTTC. This codes for CASKWRQTSSTQYF.